The source of this T cell receptor beta chain is a study of cytomegalovirus exposure and HLA in healthy donors. For the study at large: Most genotyped donors, 75% to 85% of about 360, had Caucasian-associated genetic ancestry.

Unrecorded immune exposure was likely among donors, who were nominally healthy when sampled. The CDR3 has 12 residues. V trimming: 5 bases; J trimming: 7 bases; junction bases outside the gene matches: 1. In germline, CDR1 is SEHNR, CDR2 FQNEAQ (reference sequence). PCR was performed using 60 Vbeta and 13 Jbeta primers. The protocol was immunoSEQ multiplex PCR, while the TCRdb copy is restricted to in-frame clones and leaves out a portion. The repertoire holds approximately 160,000 clones, around 78% seen once, with less than 1.2% in the top ten. As concerns this clone: Its specificity is unknown.

General observations from the study: Altogether, some 170 TCR beta chains were recorded as cytomegalovirus-associated.

The sequenced material came from PBMCs. The chain links TRBV7-9 to TRBJ1-4, with 7 positions matching TRBD1. The TCR originated in a middle-aged woman in good health and CMV-seronegative. The CDR3 protein is CASSTGAEKLFF. In nucleotides, the CDR3 is TGTGCCAGCAGCACAGGGGCTGAAAAACTGTTTTTT.